This T cell receptor beta chain was sequenced in a study of spatial heterogeneity in lung cancer (dated by TCRdb to about 2019). With regard to the full study: Beta-chain transcripts were consistently detected in greater numbers than alpha-chain transcripts, which likely reflects a higher abundance of beta-chain transcripts. In the raw uncorrected reads, each unique combination of TCR and UMI appeared more than ten times on average. TCR alpha and beta repertoires were quantitatively compared across multiple tumor regions, matched nontumor lung and blood in non-small cell lung cancer. Nonsynonymous mutation counts, determined by whole-exome sequencing of tumor tissue, were related to TCR repertoire features. At surgery, 220 tumor regions, fewer than 85 matched nontumor lung samples and about 56 PBMC samples were TCR-sequenced for both alpha and beta chains. Study-wide findings and limitations: Ubiquitous expanded tumor TCRs were detected in blood more often at tumor resection than at routine follow-up. Additional single-cell paired TCR alpha and beta sequencing was considered necessary to confirm, at a functional level, the hypothesis that regional TCRs recognize regional mutations.

From the cysteine up to the phenylalanine, the CDR3 has a length of 15 residues. Just the 45-base CDR3 DNA is kept, in frame starting at base 1. Via the germline V gene, CDR1 is MDHEN and CDR2 SYDVKM. After removal of 2 bases from V and 4 bases from J, the junction retains 4 bases not matched to a gene. The method behind the library was 5' RACE. Data came from a NextSeq 500. To allow correction of PCR and sequencing errors, the TCR library protocol tagged every TCR cDNA molecule with a unique molecular identifier. For the original study's pipeline: TCR identification, UMI-based error correction and CDR3 extraction were all carried out with Decombinator tools. TCRs above a frequency of 2 per 1,000, corresponding to the top 1% of the tumor frequency distribution, were defined as expanded. Rényi diversity was computed with the R vegan package after subsampling each repertoire 100 times to 5,000 TCRs. CDR3 similarity networks were built from amino acid triplet string-kernel similarity, with CDR3s being connected when pairwise similarity was above 0.82. TCRdb took the public reads, trimmed them with fastp at Q25, ran MiXCR for clone calling and kept in-frame beta chains. CDR3 protein sequences are deduplicated, and each keeps its most common genes and DNA. The V and J calls were determined by TCRdb, not by the authors. The sample contains 10,000 to 15,000 distinct CDR3 sequences, 3.5% to 4% of them found a single time. Clones ranked in the top ten supply 45% of the sample.

This sample's time point label indicates: sample taken at primary tumor resection. Donors were about 70 patients with early-stage, untreated non-small cell lung cancer from the lung TRACERx cohort. TCR sequencing used whole RNA extracted from tumor and nontumor lung tissue, or from cryopreserved PBMC samples, without cell sorting. Patients were selected for TCR sequencing only if sufficient RNA was available from at least two tumor regions. There are many counts of this clonotype. Its antigen is still unknown. The input lacks base qualities; no much larger clone sits a single base away. The sample consisted of PBMCs, taken at surgery. This receptor was identified in a male donor with early-stage non-small cell lung cancer. The sequence joins TRBV28 to TRBJ2-2; 7 central nucleotides agree with TRBD1. The sequence in DNA is TGTGCCAGCAGTTTAACCGGGACAGCCACCGGGGAGCTGTTTTTT. It specifies CASSLTGTATGELFF.